This passage covers 7 T cell receptor beta chains from one sample sequenced in a study of T cells in Graves' hyperthyroidism and ophthalmopathy. The investigators amplified TCR beta CDR3 regions from RNA transcripts. The study used the HTBI primer set for a first-round RT-PCR of the TCR CDR3. MiXCR was run by TCRdb on the multiplex PCR reads, yielding one entry per CDR3 protein. The sample includes hundreds of thousands of distinct CDR3 sequences, 14% of them seen just once. The specimen sequenced was blood. Receptors originate from a woman aged 40 to 49 with Graves' hyperthyroidism.

The chain carries TRBV6-1 and TRBJ2-3; 7 bases are a match to TRBD2. Per the germline V gene, CDR1 is MNHNS and CDR2 is SASEGT. The CDR3 runs 16 residues. V shed 8 bases, J shed 2 bases, and the junction held 13 bases outside the gene matches. Here the CDR3 reads CASWRSSGLLTDTQYF. The CDR3 DNA reads TGTGCCAGCTGGAGGTCTAGCGGCCTACTCACAGATACGCAGTATTTT.

In this sample, this clonotype turned up many times. The chain has TRBV10-3 and TRBJ2-1; 11 bases are shared with TRBD2. Trimming took 6 bases from V and 5 from J; bases not matched to a gene: 6. The germline CDR1 and CDR2 sequences are ENHRY and SYGVKD. The CDR3 sequence is 15 residues long. This CDR3 reads CAISPGTSGNNEQFF. CDR3 DNA sequence: TGTGCCATCAGCCCCGGGACTAGCGGAAACAATGAGCAGTTCTTC.

This clonotype was detected a few times. The rearrangement uses TRBV20-1 and TRBJ2-7; D may be TRBD2 (7 bases). CDR1 is DFQATT and CDR2 is SNEGSKA in the germline V gene (reference sequence). The CDR3 loop spans 13 amino acids. The V and J ends lost 6 bases and 2 bases respectively, with 14 bases between them. In DNA form, the CDR3 reads TGCAGTGCCAGGGGACTAACCCCCTACGAGCAGTACTTC. Encoded protein: CSARGLTPYEQYF.

The chain combines TRBV6-2 or TRBV6-3 with TRBJ2-1, with D perhaps given as TRBD1 or TRBD2 (5 bases each). V was clipped by 2 bases and J by 10 bases, with 12 bases between them. Germline V CDR1 and CDR2: MNHEY, SVGEGT. The CDR3 is made up of 13 amino acids. CDR3 DNA: TGTGCCAGCAGTTACGGGGGTCTAAGAGAGCAGTTCTTC. Translating it yields CASSYGGLREQFF.

The chain carries TRBV18 and TRBJ1-2, with no clear D. CDR3 size: 15 residues. The V gene lost 2 bases and the J gene lost 1 base, with 11 bases spanning the gap. From germline, CDR1 is KGHSH and CDR2 LQKENI. The CDR3 loop reads CASSPNEAYNYGYTF. DNA of the CDR3: TGTGCCAGCTCACCAAATGAGGCCTATAACTATGGCTACACCTTC.

This clonotype was observed many times. The chain employs TRBV5-1 and TRBJ2-7; 12 bases agree with TRBD1. V shed 0 bases and J 4 bases; nucleotides not matched to a gene: 5. This CDR3 is 16 amino acids long. Germline V gene data show CDR1 as SGHRS and CDR2 as YFSETQ. Written as DNA, the CDR3 is TGCGCCAGCAGCTTGGTCCAGGGACAGGGGGCGTACGAGCAGTACTTC. Translation gives CASSLVQGQGAYEQYF. Supplemented by reference TRBV5-1 and TRBJ2-7, the full variable domain reads KAGVTQTPRYLIKTRGQQVTLSCSPISGHRSVSWYQQTPGQGLQFLFEYFSETQRNKGNFPGRFSGRQFSNSRSEMNVSTLELGDSALYLCASSLVQGQGAYEQYFGPGTRLTVT.

This clonotype has a count of ten or more. The chain carries TRBV2 and TRBJ1-2, with TRBD1 as a possible D gene (5 bases). There are 14 residues in the CDR3. V gave up 6 bases and J gave up 0 bases, with 11 bases separating them. The germline CDR1 and CDR2 sequences are SNHLY and FYNNEI. CDR3 sequence: CASSLGRTNYGYTF. The CDR3 DNA follows: TGTGCCAGCAGCCTGGGACGTACTAACTATGGCTACACCTTC.